This T cell receptor (beta chain) was profiled in a study of T cell repertoires in cytomegalovirus infection. Study in general: CMV epitopes, recently identified HLA-C-restricted and well-studied HLA-B-restricted, were used. Public TCR beta signatures indicated both CMV infection and matching HLA type. General observations from the study: Carriers of CMV and the relevant HLA type were discriminated by public TCR beta frequency. Across the ex vivo response, the dominant clonotypes were HLA-C-restricted CMV-specific TCR beta clonotypes.

A word on this clonotype: Antigen unknown.

V shed 4 bases, J shed 10 bases, and the junction held 7 bases outside the gene matches. This CDR3 is 13 amino acids long. CDR1 and CDR2 (germline): MGHDK, SYGVNS. MiXCR, applied by TCRdb to the reads, yields one record per CDR3 protein. The sample has some 590,000 distinct CDR3 sequences, around 40% seen once; the top ten hold around 50%. The origin of this receptor is a human donor in good health (CMV status not recorded). Some clones in this sample may be carry-over from other donors' samples. The sequences come from cultured PBMCs, collected from culture after CMV antigen stimulation. The chain couples TRBV25-1 to TRBJ2-1; 7 bases are shared with TRBD2. CDR3 sequence reads: CASSALGGWEQFF. DNA for the CDR3: TGTGCCAGCAGTGCCTTGGGAGGGTGGGAGCAGTTCTTC.